The T cell receptor beta chain described here comes from a study of cytomegalovirus exposure and HLA in healthy donors. This CDR3 is built from 16 residues. The V gene end was trimmed by 2 bases and the J gene end by 7 bases; junction bases not matched to a gene: 9. Germline-derived CDR1 and CDR2 are MNHNS and SASEGT. Study results and limitations: Some V segments, including TRBV6-2 and TRBV6-3, were excluded as indistinguishable. Productive rates of about 90% or about 30% were seen for most TCR beta V segments in an earlier analysis.

On this clone: Antigen specificity is unknown.

The PCR made use of 60 Vbeta and 13 Jbeta primers. Sequencing was performed with immunoSEQ multiplex PCR; in TCRdb, only in-frame clones are kept and a portion is missing. The sample carries under 200,000 clones, over 60% recorded once. This sequence was found in a girl between 10 and 17 years old in good health and CMV-seronegative. Sequenced input: PBMCs. The chain is built from TRBV6-1 and TRBJ1-5; 9 nucleotides align to TRBD1. CDR3 nucleotide sequence: TGTGCCAGCAGTGAAAATATGGGACAGGGCAGCCAGCCCCAGCATTTT. It encodes CASSENMGQGSQPQHF.